Following are 10 T cell receptor beta chains from one sample sequenced in a study of vaccination and CD4 T cells after COVID-19. Regarding treatment: approximately nine-day PBMC culture with coronavirus spike peptide pools or control peptides (ViraFEST assay). Oncomine TCR Beta short-read sequencing was applied to DNA from cultured CD4+ T cells. A single record per CDR3 protein comes from TCRdb applying MiXCR to the PCR reads. Among 9,500 to 12,000 distinct CDR3 sequences listed, 40% to 45% were seen once. Which antigens these TCRs recognize remains unknown. Sequencing input: CD4+ T cells from blood, cultured in vitro. The source is a human donor who had recovered from COVID-19.

The chain links TRBV21-1 to TRBJ1-1; TRBD1, the D gene given by the table, was not confirmed from the DNA. TRBV21-1 is classified as a pseudogene. The CDR3 length is 16 residues. CDR3 coding DNA: TGTGCCAGCAGCAAAGTAAGCCGGGACAGGAACACTGAAGCTTTCTTT. This gives the protein CASSKVSRDRNTEAFF.

This clonotype occurred a few times. The gene calls are TRBV7-8 and TRBJ2-2; D is ambiguous. The CDR3 runs to 15 residues. The germline CDR1 and CDR2 sequences are SGHVS and FQNEAQ. V was trimmed by 2 bases and J by 4 bases, leaving 11 bases between them. CDR3 nucleotide sequence: TGTGCCAGCAGCTTAAGAGGTGCCACCACCGGGGAGCTGTTTTTT. Residues: CASSLRGATTGELFF.

V gene TRBV2 combines with J gene TRBJ2-2; D may be TRBD2 (5 bases). The germline gives CDR1 SNHLY, CDR2 FYNNEI. The length of the CDR3 is 18 residues. V lost 4 bases to trimming and J lost 5 bases, with 23 bases between them. In DNA form, the CDR3 reads TGTGCCAGCAGTGGGGCTCTGGGTCGAGGGTCGGGGACCGGGGAGCTGTTTTTT. This translates into CASSGALGRGSGTGELFF.

The J gene is TRBJ2-3, the V gene TRBV5-1, with TRBD1 matching 7 bases. Trimming took 4 bases from V and 6 from J; bases not matched to a gene: 5. The CDR3 length is 13 residues. CDR1 is SGHRS, CDR2 YFSETQ, per germline. The CDR3 DNA reads TGCGCCAGCAGCCTACAGGGGCTGGATACGCAGTATTTT. It translates to CASSLQGLDTQYF.

The genes are TRBV6-5 and TRBJ1-1; tentatively, D is TRBD1 (6 bases). Germline V lookup: CDR1 MNHEY, CDR2 SVGAGI. The V end was cut by 4 bases, the J end by 7 bases, with 10 bases between. The CDR3 loop spans 12 amino acids. The CDR3 sequence is CASSSGGREAFF. CDR3 sequence (DNA): TGTGCCAGCAGTTCTGGGGGGCGTGAAGCTTTCTTT.

With respect to this clonotype: Likely a read error: the CDR3 ends without its conserved phenylalanine or tryptophan. This chain links TRBV24-1 with TRBJ2-1; TRBD1 agrees at 8 bases. Germline V lookup: CDR1 KGHDR, CDR2 SFDVKD. The ends lost 4 bases at V and 4 bases at J; junction bases unmatched: 5. The CDR3 loop spans 15 amino acids. The CDR3 sequence is CATSETRQGYNEQFL. The DNA of the CDR3 is TGTGCCACCAGTGAAACTAGACAGGGGTACAATGAGCAGTTCCTC.

This chain joins TRBV4-3 and TRBJ1-5; possible D gene TRBD1, 6 bases. The CDR3 sequence is 16 residues long. V lost 0 bases and J lost 6, with 15 bases in between. Germline CDR1 reads LGHNA; CDR2 reads YSLEER. CDR3 protein: CASSQDAPGTPQPQHF. The CDR3 DNA is TGCGCCAGCAGCCAAGATGCCCCCGGGACACCTCAGCCCCAGCATTTT.

The V and J genes are TRBV5-4 and TRBJ1-5; 7 bases line up with TRBD1. The junction had 4 bases not matched to a gene; V was cut back by 3 bases and J by 4 bases. Germline V gene data show CDR1 as SGHNT and CDR2 as YYREEE (reference sequence). The CDR3 sequence is 14 residues long. In DNA form, the CDR3 reads TGTGCCAGCAGCTCCGGGACAGATAATCAGCCCCAGCATTTT. Its protein is CASSSGTDNQPQHF. The full variable domain, with the rest looked up from reference TRBV5-4 and TRBJ1-5, is ETGVTQSPTHLIKTRGQQVTLRCSSQSGHNTVSWYQQALGQGPQFIFQYYREEENGRGNFPPRFSGLQFPNYSSELNVNALELDDSALYLCASSSGTDNQPQHFGDGTRLSIL.

The chain couples TRBV12-5 to TRBJ1-1; D gene unclear. There are 11 residues in the CDR3. Germline V gene lookup returns CDR1 LGHNT and CDR2 FRNRAP. V lost 5 bases, J lost 6 bases, and 7 bases lay in between. CDR3 nucleotides: TGTGCTAGTGGTGTGGACGCTGAAGCTTTCTTT. It specifies CASGVDAEAFF.

The CDR3 is CASSPGSGETQYF. DNA of the CDR3: TGCGCCAGCAGCCCAGGGAGTGGGGAGACCCAGTACTTC. J is TRBJ2-5 and V is TRBV5-1, with D possibly being TRBD1 or TRBD2 (5 bases each). The CDR3 spans 13 residues. Trimming took 4 bases from V and 5 from J, leaving 12 bases between them. Germline CDR1 SGHRS, CDR2 YFSETQ.